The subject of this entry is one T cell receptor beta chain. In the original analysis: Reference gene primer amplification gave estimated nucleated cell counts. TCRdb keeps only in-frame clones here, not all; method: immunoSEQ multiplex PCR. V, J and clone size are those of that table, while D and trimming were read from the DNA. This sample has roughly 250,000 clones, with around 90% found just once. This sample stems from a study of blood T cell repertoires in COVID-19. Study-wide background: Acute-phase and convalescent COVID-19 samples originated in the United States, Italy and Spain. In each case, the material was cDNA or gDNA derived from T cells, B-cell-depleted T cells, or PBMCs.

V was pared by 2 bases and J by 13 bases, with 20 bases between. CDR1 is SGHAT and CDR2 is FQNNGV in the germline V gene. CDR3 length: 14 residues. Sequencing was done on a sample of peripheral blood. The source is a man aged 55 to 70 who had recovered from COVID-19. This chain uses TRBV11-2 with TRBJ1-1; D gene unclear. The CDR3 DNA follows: TGTGCCAGCAGCTTAAGTACGGGTCAGCCATATCGTTTCTTT. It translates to CASSLSTGQPYRFF. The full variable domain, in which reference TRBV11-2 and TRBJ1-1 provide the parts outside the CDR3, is EAGVAQSPRYKIIEKRQSVAFWCNPISGHATLYWYQQILGQGPKLLIQFQNNGVVDDSQLPKDRFSAERLKGVDSTLKIQPAKLEDSAVYLCASSLSTGQPYRFFGQGTRLTVV.